This T cell receptor (beta chain) was sequenced in a study of CD8 T cells in ankylosing spondylitis (dated by TCRdb to 2015 to 2018). About the investigation overall: To find TCR variants linked to disease, the study profiled T cell receptor beta repertoires in ankylosing spondylitis patients and healthy donors. Peripheral blood samples were taken, and synovial fluid was additionally collected from ankylosing spondylitis patients. The full study cohort was made up of about 24 ankylosing spondylitis patients and approximately 100 healthy donors. What the study reported, not specific to this receptor: In peripheral blood, the disease-linked clones were found at relatively low frequencies and had a CD8+ phenotype. According to the report, matched synovial fluid samples from ankylosing spondylitis patients were significantly enriched for the disease-linked clones. A TCR beta motif made up of several highly homologous amino acid variants appeared to be characteristic of blood from ankylosing spondylitis patients. Some of the motif variants had been reported before in the synovial fluid and blood of reactive arthritis patients, a finding that suggests common disease-initiation mechanisms.

In its sample, this clonotype was seen many times. No antigen is known for it. Per-base quality was not reported, and no clone a single base away is much larger than it. V lost 1 base and J lost 1 base; the stretch between them is 9 bases long. The CDR3 measures 14 amino acids from cysteine to phenylalanine. This entry keeps only the CDR3 DNA: 42 bases, framed from base 1. The CDR1 and CDR2 encoded by the germline V gene (reference sequence) are SGHKS and YYEKEE. Instrument on record: Illumina HiSeq 2500. TCR beta libraries were prepared by quantitative 5'-RACE with molecular barcodes. As for the authors' bioinformatics: Disease-linked TCR variants were identified with a new computational method built on a probabilistic model of VDJ rearrangement. Starting from the raw public reads, TCRdb applied fastp trimming at Q25, assembled clones with MiXCR and retained in-frame beta chains. Records with the same CDR3 protein are collapsed into one entry carrying the most frequent genes and DNA. For this entry, the V and J calls and clone size follow TCRdb and not the study's own pipeline. Within this sample are hundreds of thousands of distinct CDR3 sequences, with 7.5% to 9% of them counted one time only. Of the sample, under 7.5% is held by the ten largest clones.

The TCR originated in a male donor with ankylosing spondylitis or in good health (not recorded which). Specimen: blood, either unsorted or a sorted T cell fraction (not recorded which). The chain is encoded by TRBV5-5 joined to TRBJ2-7; there is no confident call for the D gene. The DNA sequence follows: TGTGCCAGCAGCTTGCTCGGCACTTCCTACGAGCAGTACTTC. This is translated as CASSLLGTSYEQYF. With the rest looked up from the reference TRBV5-5 and TRBJ2-7 genes rather than sequenced, the full variable domain is DAGVTQSPTHLIKTRGQQVTLRCSPISGHKSVSWYQQVLGQGPQFIFQYYEKEERGRGNFPDRFSARQFPNYSSELNVNALLLGDSALYLCASSLLGTSYEQYFGPGTRLTVT.